The rows below give T cell receptor beta chains drawn from one sample of a study of OX40 agonist ivuxolimab in advanced cancers. Clones were read by immunoSEQ multiplex PCR, and TCRdb kept only the in-frame ones, dropping some. The sample lists roughly 56,000 clones; about 82% were seen once. The material was CD4+ or CD8+ T cells sorted from blood, obtained in a trial of the OX40 agonist ivuxolimab. The origin of the receptors is an adult with an advanced solid tumor such as melanoma, head and neck, liver or kidney cancer. The CDR3 runs from the conserved cysteine through the conserved F or W. The D gene is left open where the match is weak. Clone size is shown for a subset of rows, as once, few, many or a class of expanded clone.

cdr3_length	d_call	clone_size	v_call	j_call	cdr3_nt	cdr3_aa
13	TRBD2	NA	TRBV7-2	TRBJ2-3	TGTGCCAGCGGCGGGGGGCAGGGGGATACGCAGTATTTT	CASGGGQGDTQYF
15	NA	NA	TRBV30	TRBJ1-2	TGTGCCTGGAATTCGGTGGGGGGCGGGAGTTATGGCTACACCTTC	CAWNSVGGGSYGYTF
17	TRBD2	NA	TRBV5-4	TRBJ2-3	TGTGCCAGCAGCATGCGGCTAGCGGGGGGGCCGACAGATACGCAGTATTTT	CASSMRLAGGPTDTQYF
12	TRBD1	NA	TRBV28	TRBJ2-7	TGTGCCAGTGGACAGGGGACCTACGAGCAGTACTTC	CASGQGTYEQYF
16	TRBD1	NA	TRBV10-3	TRBJ1-1	TGTGCCATCAGTCCAGGGGGCAGATTCGCGAACACTGAAGCTTTCTTT	CAISPGGRFANTEAFF
14	NA	NA	TRBV28	TRBJ1-5	TGTGCCAGCAGGAACCCAGGGGACAATCAGCCCCAGCATTTT	CASRNPGDNQPQHF
14	TRBD1	NA	TRBV29-1	TRBJ1-3	TGCAGCGTTGGTGGGGACAGTATTGGAAACACCATATATTTT	CSVGGDSIGNTIYF
14	NA	few	TRBV4-1	TRBJ1-1	TGCGCCAGCAGCCATATAATCCAAGGCACTGAAGCTTTCTTT	CASSHIIQGTEAFF
12	TRBD1	few	TRBV2	TRBJ1-4	TGTGCCAGCAGTTGGACAGGGGATGGACTGTTTTTT	CASSWTGDGLFF
12	NA	NA	TRBV7-9	TRBJ1-2	TGTGCCAGCAGCTTAGGAGAGTATGGCTACACCTTC	CASSLGEYGYTF
16	NA	few	TRBV19	TRBJ1-5	TGTGCCAGTAGTATGATTTCCGGCCAACCTAATCAGCCCCAGCATTTT	CASSMISGQPNQPQHF
16	NA	NA	TRBV28	TRBJ1-2	TGTGCCAGCAGGCCCATGCTGGGGGGAGGGGGCTATGGCTACACCTTC	CASRPMLGGGGYGYTF
15	NA	NA	TRBV5-1	TRBJ2-1	TGCGCCAGCAGCTTTGACGAGAGCTCCTACAATGAGCAGTTCTTC	CASSFDESSYNEQFF
15	NA	once	TRBV11-2	TRBJ2-1	TGTGCCAGCAGCTTTGACCCGGACAGACCGAGTAAGCAGTTCTTC	CASSFDPDRPSKQFF
14	NA	NA	TRBV18	TRBJ2-2	TGTGCCAGCTCACCGGAACCAACCACCGGGGAGCTGTTTTTT	CASSPEPTTGELFF
13	TRBD2	once	TRBV7-3	TRBJ2-3	TGTGCCAGCAGCCCGGGGGGGCAAGATACGCAGTATTTT	CASSPGGQDTQYF
13	NA	once	TRBV30	TRBJ1-2	TGTGCCTGCAAAGTGGGGGGTTCTGGTGGCTACACCTTC	CACKVGGSGGYTF
16	TRBD1	NA	TRBV7-6	TRBJ2-2	TGTGCCAGCAGCTCGTACAGGGGGAGCGACACCGGGGAGCTGTTTTTT	CASSSYRGSDTGELFF
13	NA	NA	TRBV25-1	TRBJ1-2	TGTGCCAGCAGCTACAGGGATGACTATGGCTACACCTTC	CASSYRDDYGYTF
16	TRBD2	NA	TRBV11-2	TRBJ2-5	TGTGCCAGCAGCTTAGGAAGAGCGGGGGGGAAAGAGACCCAGTACTTC	CASSLGRAGGKETQYF
13	NA	NA	TRBV5-1	TRBJ1-1	TGCGCCAGCAGCTTTGATGGGAGTTCGGTAGCTTTCTTT	CASSFDGSSVAFF
13	NA	NA	TRBV30	TRBJ2-7	TGTGCCTGGAGTGACCCACCGGCGTACGAGCAGTACTTC	CAWSDPPAYEQYF
14	TRBD2	NA	TRBV7-6	TRBJ2-7	TGTGCCAGCAGCCCGAGGGAGGGATTTGGCGAGCAGTACTTC	CASSPREGFGEQYF
15	NA	few	TRBV2	TRBJ1-1	TGTGCCAGCAGTGAAGCGCCTTCAGGCCGCACTGAAGCTTTCTTT	CASSEAPSGRTEAFF
14	TRBD1	few	TRBV28	TRBJ1-4	TGTGCCAGCGGGCGACAGGGAGGTAATGAAAAACTGTTTTTT	CASGRQGGNEKLFF
15	TRBD2	once	TRBV6-5	TRBJ2-1	TGTGCCAGCAGTTACTCCTGGGGTATTGGGGGGGAAGAGTTCTTC	CASSYSWGIGGEEFF
16	NA	NA	TRBV5-1	TRBJ2-3	TGCGCCAGCAGCAAAGAAAACAGGGGAGGAGCAGATACGCAGTATTTT	CASSKENRGGADTQYF
15	TRBD2	NA	TRBV7-9	TRBJ2-5	TGTGCCAGCAGCTCCCAGCGGGGGGGACAAGAGACCCAGTACTTC	CASSSQRGGQETQYF
15	NA	NA	TRBV5-1	TRBJ2-3	TGCGCCAGCAGCTTGGAGGACACCGGCACAGATACGCAGTATTTT	CASSLEDTGTDTQYF
12	NA	NA	TRBV19	TRBJ2-3	TGTGCCAGTAGAGAGGCCACAGATACGCAGTATTTT	CASREATDTQYF
15	TRBD1	NA	TRBV5-4	TRBJ2-3	TGTGCCAGCAGCACACCGGGACAGGCCGCAGATACGCAGTATTTT	CASSTPGQAADTQYF
13	NA	NA	TRBV11-2	TRBJ1-4	TGTGCCAGCAGCCCCGTGGGCCGGCAAAAACTGTTTTTT	CASSPVGRQKLFF
13	NA	NA	TRBV7-8	TRBJ1-2	TGTGCCAGCAGCTTACGGGGCCCAGGCGGCTACACCTTC	CASSLRGPGGYTF
14	NA	NA	TRBV21-1	TRBJ2-5	TGTGCCAGCAGTATAACAGGGTTGGGGGAGACCCAGTACTTC	CASSITGLGETQYF
17	NA	NA	TRBV28	TRBJ2-4	TGTGCCAGCAGTTTATACGGAGCGGAGTACAGACAAAACATTCAGTACTTC	CASSLYGAEYRQNIQYF
16	NA	once	TRBV11-2	TRBJ2-2	TGTGCCAGCAGCCATACAAGATCGACGAACACCGGGGAGCTGTTTTTT	CASSHTRSTNTGELFF
15	TRBD2	few	TRBV5-1	TRBJ2-3	TGCGCCAGCAGCTTCCTCGCGGGGGGTACAGATACGCAGTATTTT	CASSFLAGGTDTQYF
14	NA	NA	TRBV6-6	TRBJ1-1	TGTGCCAGCAGTCCGTCGGGGGGCGCCACTGAAGCTTTCTTT	CASSPSGGATEAFF
15	NA	NA	TRBV7-6	TRBJ1-5	TGTGCCAGCAGCCGAATGTCAGGGCTAAATCAGCCCCAGCATTTT	CASSRMSGLNQPQHF
13	NA	NA	TRBV27	TRBJ1-6	TGTGCCAGCAGTTTAATCTATAATTCACCCCTCCACTTT	CASSLIYNSPLHF
16	TRBD1	NA	TRBV28	TRBJ1-5	TGTGCCAGCAGTTCAACCTCAGGGGGCATTGGTCAGCCCCAGCATTTT	CASSSTSGGIGQPQHF
17	TRBD1	NA	TRBV5-1	TRBJ1-3	TGCGCCAGCAGCGACCGGACAGGGGATTTCTCTGGAAACACCATATATTTT	CASSDRTGDFSGNTIYF
18	NA	NA	TRBV5-4	TRBJ1-1	TGTGCCAGCAGCCGAGGAAATAACAGGGTCCTCATGAACACTGAAGCTTTCTTT	CASSRGNNRVLMNTEAFF
15	NA	NA	TRBV10-3	TRBJ1-1	TGTGCCATCAGTTCCCCCGAGGGTAAAGGGACTGAAGCTTTCTTT	CAISSPEGKGTEAFF
15	TRBD1	NA	TRBV7-9	TRBJ2-3	TGTGCCAGCAGCCCTCGGACAGGTAGCACAGATACGCAGTATTTT	CASSPRTGSTDTQYF
14	NA	NA	TRBV6-1	TRBJ1-5	TGTGCCAGCAGGGACGGCCACCAATCTCAGCCCCAGCATTTT	CASRDGHQSQPQHF
13	NA	once	TRBV18	TRBJ2-5	TGTGCCAGCTCACCCGGGGGACAAGAGACCCAGTACTTC	CASSPGGQETQYF
14	TRBD1	NA	TRBV5-1	TRBJ2-1	TGCGCCAGCAGCCCACAGGGGGCAAGCGATGAGCAGTTCTTC	CASSPQGASDEQFF
16	TRBD1	NA	TRBV19	TRBJ1-5	TGTGCCAGTATCCCCCGACAGGGCGTTTTGAATCAGCCCCAGCATTTT	CASIPRQGVLNQPQHF
16	NA	NA	TRBV19	TRBJ1-4	TGTGCCAGTAGTTATGGAGGGGGGCGAACTAATGAAAAACTGTTTTTT	CASSYGGGRTNEKLFF
14	NA	once	TRBV5-4	TRBJ1-2	TGTGCCAGCAGCTTGGCAGCGCCTAGCTATGGCTACACCTTC	CASSLAAPSYGYTF
16	TRBD2	NA	TRBV29-1	TRBJ2-2	TGCAGCGTTGATGTGGGAGGGGTTGGGACCGCCGGGGAGCTGTTTTTT	CSVDVGGVGTAGELFF